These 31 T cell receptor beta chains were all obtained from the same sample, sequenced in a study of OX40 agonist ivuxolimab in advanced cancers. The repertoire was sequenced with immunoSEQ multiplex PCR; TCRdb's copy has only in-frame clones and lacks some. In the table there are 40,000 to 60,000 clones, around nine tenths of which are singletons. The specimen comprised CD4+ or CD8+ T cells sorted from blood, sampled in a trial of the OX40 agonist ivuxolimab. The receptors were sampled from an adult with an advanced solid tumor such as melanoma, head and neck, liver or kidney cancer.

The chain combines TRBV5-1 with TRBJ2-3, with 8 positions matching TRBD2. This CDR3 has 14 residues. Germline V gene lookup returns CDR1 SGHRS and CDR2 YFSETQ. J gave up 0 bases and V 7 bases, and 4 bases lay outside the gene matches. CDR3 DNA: TGCGCCAGCTCGGGGGGGAGAAGCACAGATACGCAGTATTTT. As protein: CASSGGRSTDTQYF.

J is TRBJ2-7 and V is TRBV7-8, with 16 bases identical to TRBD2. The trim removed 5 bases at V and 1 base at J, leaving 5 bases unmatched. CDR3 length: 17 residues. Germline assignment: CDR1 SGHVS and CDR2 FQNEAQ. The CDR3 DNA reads TGTGCCAGCAGCCCGGGGACTAGCGGGGGGGGGTCCTACGAGCAGTACTTC. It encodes CASSPGTSGGGSYEQYF. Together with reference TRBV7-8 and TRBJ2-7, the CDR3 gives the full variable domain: GAGVSQSPRYKVAKRGQDVALRCDPISGHVSLFWYQQALGQGPEFLTYFQNEAQLDKSGLPSDRFFAERPEGSVSTLKIQRTQQEDSAVYLCASSPGTSGGGSYEQYFGPGTRLTVT.

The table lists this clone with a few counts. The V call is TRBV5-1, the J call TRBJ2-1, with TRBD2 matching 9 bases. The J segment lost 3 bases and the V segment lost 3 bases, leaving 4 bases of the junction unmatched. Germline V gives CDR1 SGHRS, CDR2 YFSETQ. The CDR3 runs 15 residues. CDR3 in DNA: TGCGCCAGCAGCTCCCCTAGCGGGAACTACAATGAGCAGTTCTTC. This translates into CASSSPSGNYNEQFF.

The CDR3 nucleotides read TGTGCCAGCAGTTATCAGGGGAGGGACCACTATGGCTACACCTTC. Residues: CASSYQGRDHYGYTF. The chain recombines TRBV6-5 with TRBJ1-2; tentatively, D is TRBD1 (6 bases). Germline lookup yields CDR1 MNHEY and CDR2 SVGAGI. The CDR3 is 15 residues long. Trimming took 3 bases from V and 3 from J, leaving 14 bases between them.

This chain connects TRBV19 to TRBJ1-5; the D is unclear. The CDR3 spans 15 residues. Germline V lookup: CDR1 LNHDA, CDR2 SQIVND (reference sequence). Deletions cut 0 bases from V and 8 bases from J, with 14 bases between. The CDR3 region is CASSIDLGGAEPQHF. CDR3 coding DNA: TGTGCCAGTAGTATAGATCTGGGAGGAGCGGAGCCCCAGCATTTT.

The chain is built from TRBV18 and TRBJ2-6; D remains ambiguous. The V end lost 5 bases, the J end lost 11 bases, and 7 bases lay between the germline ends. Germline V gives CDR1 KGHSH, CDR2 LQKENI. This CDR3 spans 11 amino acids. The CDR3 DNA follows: TGTGCCAGCTCAACCGGGCACGTCCTGACTTTC. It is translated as CASSTGHVLTF. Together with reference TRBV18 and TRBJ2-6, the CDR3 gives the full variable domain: NAGVMQNPRHLVRRRGQEARLRCSPMKGHSHVYWYRQLPEEGLKFMVYLQKENIIDESGMPKERFSAEFPKEGPSILRIQQVVRGDSAAYFCASSTGHVLTFGAGSRLTVL.

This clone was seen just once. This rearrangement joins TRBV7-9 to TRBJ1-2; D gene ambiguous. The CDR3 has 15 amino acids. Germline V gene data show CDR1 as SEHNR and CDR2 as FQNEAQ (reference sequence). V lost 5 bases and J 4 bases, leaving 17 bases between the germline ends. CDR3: CASSPLLTGGYGYTF. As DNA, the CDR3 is TGTGCCAGCAGCCCGTTACTGACGGGAGGCTATGGCTACACCTTC.

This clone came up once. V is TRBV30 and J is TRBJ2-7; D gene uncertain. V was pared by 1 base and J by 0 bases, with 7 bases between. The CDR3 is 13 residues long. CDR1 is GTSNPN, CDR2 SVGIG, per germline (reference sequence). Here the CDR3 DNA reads TGTGCCTGGAGTGCAGGCTACTCCTACGAGCAGTACTTC. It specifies CAWSAGYSYEQYF.

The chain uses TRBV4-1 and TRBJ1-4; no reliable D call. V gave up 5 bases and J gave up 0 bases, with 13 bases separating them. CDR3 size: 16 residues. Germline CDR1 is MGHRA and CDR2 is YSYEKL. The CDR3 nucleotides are TGCGCCAGCAGCTCCAACCCGGCTGCAACTAATGAAAAACTGTTTTTT. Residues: CASSSNPAATNEKLFF.

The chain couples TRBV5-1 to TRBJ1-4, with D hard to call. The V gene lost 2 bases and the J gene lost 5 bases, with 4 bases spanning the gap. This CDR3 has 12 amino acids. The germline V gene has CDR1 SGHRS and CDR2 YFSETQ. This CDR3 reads CASSLGNEKLFF. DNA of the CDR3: TGCGCCAGCAGCTTAGGGAATGAAAAACTGTTTTTT.

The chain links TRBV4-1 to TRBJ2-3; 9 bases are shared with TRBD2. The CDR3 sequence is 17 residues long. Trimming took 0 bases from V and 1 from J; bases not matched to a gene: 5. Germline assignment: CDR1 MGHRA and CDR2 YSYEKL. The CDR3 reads CASSQDTAGGGTDTQYF. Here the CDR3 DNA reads TGCGCCAGCAGCCAAGATACGGCGGGGGGGGGCACAGATACGCAGTATTTT.

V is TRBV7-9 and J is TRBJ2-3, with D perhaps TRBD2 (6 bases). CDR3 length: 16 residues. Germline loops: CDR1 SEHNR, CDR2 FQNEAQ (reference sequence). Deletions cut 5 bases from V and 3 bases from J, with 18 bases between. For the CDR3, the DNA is TGTGCCAGCAGCCTGGATGACGGGGGACTGACAGATACGCAGTATTTT. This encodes CASSLDDGGLTDTQYF.

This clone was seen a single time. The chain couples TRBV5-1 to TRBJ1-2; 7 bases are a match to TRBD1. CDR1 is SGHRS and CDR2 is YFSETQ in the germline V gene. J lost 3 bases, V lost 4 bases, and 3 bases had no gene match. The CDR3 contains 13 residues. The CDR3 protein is CASSVGTDYGYTF. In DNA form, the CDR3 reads TGCGCCAGCAGCGTTGGGACAGACTATGGCTACACCTTC. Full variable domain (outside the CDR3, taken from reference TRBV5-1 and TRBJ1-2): KAGVTQTPRYLIKTRGQQVTLSCSPISGHRSVSWYQQTPGQGLQFLFEYFSETQRNKGNFPGRFSGRQFSNSRSEMNVSTLELGDSALYLCASSVGTDYGYTFGSGTRLTVV.

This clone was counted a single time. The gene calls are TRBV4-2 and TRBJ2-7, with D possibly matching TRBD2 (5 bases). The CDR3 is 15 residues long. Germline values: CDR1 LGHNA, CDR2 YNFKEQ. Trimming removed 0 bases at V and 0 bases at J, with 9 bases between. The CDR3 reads CASSQDVASSYEQYF. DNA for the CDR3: TGTGCCAGCAGCCAAGACGTAGCGAGCTCCTACGAGCAGTACTTC.

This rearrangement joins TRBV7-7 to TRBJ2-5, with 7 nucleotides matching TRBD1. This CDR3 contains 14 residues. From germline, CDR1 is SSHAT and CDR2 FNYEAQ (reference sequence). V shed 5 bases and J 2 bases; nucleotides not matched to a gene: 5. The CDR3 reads CASSRGTVQETQYF. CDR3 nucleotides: TGTGCCAGCAGCCGTGGGACAGTACAAGAGACCCAGTACTTC.

The CDR3 bases are TGTGCAAGTCGCTTATGTAGCCAGGGGGCCGGGGAGCTGTTTTTT. Encoded protein: CASRLCSQGAGELFF. This chain uses TRBV12-2 with TRBJ2-2; TRBD1, the D gene given by the table, was not confirmed from the DNA. TRBV12-2 has pseudogene status. This CDR3 has 15 residues.

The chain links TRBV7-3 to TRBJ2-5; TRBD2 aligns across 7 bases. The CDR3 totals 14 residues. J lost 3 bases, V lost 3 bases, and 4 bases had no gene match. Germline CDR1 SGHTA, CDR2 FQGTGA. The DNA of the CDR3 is TGTGCCAGCAGCTTGGGGGGAGGGAAAGAGACCCAGTACTTC. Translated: CASSLGGGKETQYF.

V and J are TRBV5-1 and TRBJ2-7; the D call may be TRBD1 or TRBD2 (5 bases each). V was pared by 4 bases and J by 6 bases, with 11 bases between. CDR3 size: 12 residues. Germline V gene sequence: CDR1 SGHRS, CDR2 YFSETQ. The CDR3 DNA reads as TGCGCCAGCAGCGGGGACCATCCCGAGCAGTACTTC. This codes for CASSGDHPEQYF. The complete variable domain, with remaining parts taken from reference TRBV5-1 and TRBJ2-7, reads KAGVTQTPRYLIKTRGQQVTLSCSPISGHRSVSWYQQTPGQGLQFLFEYFSETQRNKGNFPGRFSGRQFSNSRSEMNVSTLELGDSALYLCASSGDHPEQYFGPGTRLTVT.

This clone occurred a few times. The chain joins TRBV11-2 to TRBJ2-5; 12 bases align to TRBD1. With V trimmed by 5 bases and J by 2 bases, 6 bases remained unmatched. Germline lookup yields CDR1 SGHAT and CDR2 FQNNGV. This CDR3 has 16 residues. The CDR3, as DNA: TGTGCCAGCAGCCGCCGGGACAGGGGGCGTCAAGAGACCCAGTACTTC. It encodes CASSRRDRGRQETQYF.

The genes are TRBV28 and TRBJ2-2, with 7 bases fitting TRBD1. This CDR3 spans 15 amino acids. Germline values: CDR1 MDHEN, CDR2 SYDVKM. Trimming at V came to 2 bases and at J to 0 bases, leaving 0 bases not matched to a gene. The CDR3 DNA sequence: TGTGCCAGCAGTTTAGGGACAGCGAACACCGGGGAGCTGTTTTTT. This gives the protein CASSLGTANTGELFF.

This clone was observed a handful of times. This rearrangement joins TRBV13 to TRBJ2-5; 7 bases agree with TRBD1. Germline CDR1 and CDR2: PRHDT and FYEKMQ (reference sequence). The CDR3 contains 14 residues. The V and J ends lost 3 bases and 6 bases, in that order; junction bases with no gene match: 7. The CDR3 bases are TGTGCCAGCAGCTTGACAGGGTTGGGACAGACCCAGTACTTC. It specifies CASSLTGLGQTQYF.

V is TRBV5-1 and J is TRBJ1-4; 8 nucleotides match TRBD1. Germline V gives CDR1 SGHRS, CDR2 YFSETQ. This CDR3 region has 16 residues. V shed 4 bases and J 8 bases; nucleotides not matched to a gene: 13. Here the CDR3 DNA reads TGCGCCAGCAGCCCAACCGTGACAGGGGCGGAAGAAAAACTGTTTTTT. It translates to CASSPTVTGAEEKLFF. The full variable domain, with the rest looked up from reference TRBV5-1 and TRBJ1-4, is KAGVTQTPRYLIKTRGQQVTLSCSPISGHRSVSWYQQTPGQGLQFLFEYFSETQRNKGNFPGRFSGRQFSNSRSEMNVSTLELGDSALYLCASSPTVTGAEEKLFFGSGTQLSVL.

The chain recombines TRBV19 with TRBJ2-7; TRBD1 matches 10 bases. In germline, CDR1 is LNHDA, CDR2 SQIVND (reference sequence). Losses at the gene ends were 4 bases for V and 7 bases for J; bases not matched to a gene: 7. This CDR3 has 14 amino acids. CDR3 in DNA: TGTGCCAGTAGTAACTGGACAGGGGGTAGTGAGCAGTACTTC. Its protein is CASSNWTGGSEQYF.

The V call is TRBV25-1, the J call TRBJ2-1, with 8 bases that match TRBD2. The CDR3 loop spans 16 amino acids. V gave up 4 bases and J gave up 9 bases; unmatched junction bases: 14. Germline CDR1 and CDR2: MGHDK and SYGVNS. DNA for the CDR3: TGTGCCAGCAGTGGGCCGGGACTGGACGGGAGGGGTGAGCAGTTCTTC. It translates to CASSGPGLDGRGEQFF.

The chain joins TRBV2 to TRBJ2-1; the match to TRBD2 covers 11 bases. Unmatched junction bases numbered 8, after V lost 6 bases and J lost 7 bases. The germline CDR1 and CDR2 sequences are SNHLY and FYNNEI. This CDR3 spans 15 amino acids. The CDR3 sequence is CASRSSSGRSNEQFF. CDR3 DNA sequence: TGTGCCAGCAGGAGCTCTAGCGGGAGGAGTAATGAGCAGTTCTTC.

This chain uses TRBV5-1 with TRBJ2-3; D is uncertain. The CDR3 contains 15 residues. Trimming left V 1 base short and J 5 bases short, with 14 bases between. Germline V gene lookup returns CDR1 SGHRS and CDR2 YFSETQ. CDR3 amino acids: CASSLFGDVGDTQYF. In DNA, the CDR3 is TGCGCCAGCAGCTTGTTTGGGGATGTGGGAGATACGCAGTATTTT.

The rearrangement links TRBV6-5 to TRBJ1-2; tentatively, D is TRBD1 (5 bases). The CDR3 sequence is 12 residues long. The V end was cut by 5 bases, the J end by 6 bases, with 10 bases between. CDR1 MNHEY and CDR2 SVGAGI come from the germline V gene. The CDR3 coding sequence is TGTGCCAGCAGTGCCCCCAGGGATGGCTACACCTTC. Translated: CASSAPRDGYTF.

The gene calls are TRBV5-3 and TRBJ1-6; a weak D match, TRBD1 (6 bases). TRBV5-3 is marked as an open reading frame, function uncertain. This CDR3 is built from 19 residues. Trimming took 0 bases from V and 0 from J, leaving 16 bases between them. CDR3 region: CARSLEEGHGSSYNSPLHF. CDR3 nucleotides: TGTGCCAGAAGCTTGGAGGAGGGACATGGAAGCTCCTATAATTCACCCCTCCACTTT.

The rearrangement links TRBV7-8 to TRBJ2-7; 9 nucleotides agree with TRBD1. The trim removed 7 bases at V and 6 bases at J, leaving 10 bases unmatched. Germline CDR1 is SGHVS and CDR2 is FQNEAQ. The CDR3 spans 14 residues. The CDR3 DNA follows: TGTGCCAGCATCATTAGACAGGGGGGCCGCGAGCAGTACTTC. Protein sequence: CASIIRQGGREQYF.

The chain's CDR3 is CASSLEGGDTEAFF. CDR3 in DNA: TGCGCCAGCAGCTTGGAGGGAGGGGACACTGAAGCTTTCTTT. This chain connects TRBV5-1 to TRBJ1-1, with D maybe TRBD1 (5 bases). The V and J ends lost 0 bases and 3 bases respectively, with 9 bases between them. The CDR3 runs 14 residues. Germline-derived CDR1 and CDR2 are SGHRS and YFSETQ.

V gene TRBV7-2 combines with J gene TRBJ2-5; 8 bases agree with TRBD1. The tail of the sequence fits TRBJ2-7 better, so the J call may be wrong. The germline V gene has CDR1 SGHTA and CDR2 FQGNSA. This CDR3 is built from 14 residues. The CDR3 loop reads CASSPGTGNYEQYF. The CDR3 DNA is TGTGCCAGCAGCCCCGGGACAGGTAATTACGAGCAGTACTTC.